The clone carrying this TCR beta chain was seen ten or more times. Germline V lookup: CDR1 MNHEY, CDR2 SMNVEV (reference sequence). Trimming removed 6 bases from V and 3 bases from J, with 9 bases in between. The CDR3 sequence is 13 residues long. The sample is drawn from a study of early T cells in non-severe SARS-CoV-2 infection. Using its own MiXCR run on the 5' RACE reads, TCRdb lists one record per CDR3 protein. The data contain some 29,000 distinct CDR3 sequences, around 5% of them singletons. The sequenced sample consisted of whole blood. The TCR originated in an adult who was a healthcare worker with PCR-confirmed SARS-CoV-2 infection or an uninfected control (not recorded which). The J gene is TRBJ2-1, the V gene TRBV27, with TRBD2 as a possible D gene (5 bases). CDR3 nucleotide sequence: TGTGCCAGCAGGGACTCCCTCTACAATGAGCAGTTCTTC. Its translation: CASRDSLYNEQFF.